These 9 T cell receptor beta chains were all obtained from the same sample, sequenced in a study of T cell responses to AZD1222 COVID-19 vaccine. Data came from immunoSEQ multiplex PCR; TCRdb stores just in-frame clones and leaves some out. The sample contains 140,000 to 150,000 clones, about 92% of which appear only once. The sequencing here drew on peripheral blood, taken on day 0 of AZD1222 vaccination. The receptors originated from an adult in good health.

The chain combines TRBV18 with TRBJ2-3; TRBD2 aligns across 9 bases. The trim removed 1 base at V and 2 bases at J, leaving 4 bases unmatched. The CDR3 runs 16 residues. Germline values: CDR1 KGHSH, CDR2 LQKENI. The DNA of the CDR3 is TGTGCCAGCTCACCACTAGCGGGGGTCCCCACAGATACGCAGTATTTT. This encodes CASSPLAGVPTDTQYF.

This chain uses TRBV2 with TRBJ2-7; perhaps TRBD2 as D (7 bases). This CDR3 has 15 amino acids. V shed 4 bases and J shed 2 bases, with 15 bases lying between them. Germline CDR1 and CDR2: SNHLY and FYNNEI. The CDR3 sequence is CASSAVAGGPYEQYF. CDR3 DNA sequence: TGTGCCAGCAGTGCGGTGGCCGGGGGGCCCTACGAGCAGTACTTC. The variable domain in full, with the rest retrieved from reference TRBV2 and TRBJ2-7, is EPEVTQTPSHQVTQMGQEVILRCVPISNHLYFYWYRQILGQKVEFLVSFYNNEISEKSEIFDDQFSVERPDGSNFTLKIRSTKLEDSAMYFCASSAVAGGPYEQYFGPGTRLTVT.

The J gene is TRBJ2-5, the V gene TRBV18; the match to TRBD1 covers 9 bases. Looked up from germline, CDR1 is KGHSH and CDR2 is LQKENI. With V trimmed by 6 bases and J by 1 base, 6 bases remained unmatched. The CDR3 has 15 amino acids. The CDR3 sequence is CASSDRGQGQETQYF. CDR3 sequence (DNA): TGTGCCAGCTCGGATAGGGGACAGGGCCAAGAGACCCAGTACTTC. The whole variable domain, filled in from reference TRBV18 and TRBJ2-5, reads NAGVMQNPRHLVRRRGQEARLRCSPMKGHSHVYWYRQLPEEGLKFMVYLQKENIIDESGMPKERFSAEFPKEGPSILRIQQVVRGDSAAYFCASSDRGQGQETQYFGPGTRLLVL.

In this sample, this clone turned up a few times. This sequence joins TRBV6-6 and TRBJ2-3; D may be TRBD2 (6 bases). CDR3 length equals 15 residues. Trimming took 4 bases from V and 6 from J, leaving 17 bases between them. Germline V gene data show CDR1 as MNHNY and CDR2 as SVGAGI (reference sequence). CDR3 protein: CASSWGGEGSDTQYF. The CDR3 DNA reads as TGTGCCAGCAGTTGGGGCGGGGAAGGTTCCGATACGCAGTATTTT.

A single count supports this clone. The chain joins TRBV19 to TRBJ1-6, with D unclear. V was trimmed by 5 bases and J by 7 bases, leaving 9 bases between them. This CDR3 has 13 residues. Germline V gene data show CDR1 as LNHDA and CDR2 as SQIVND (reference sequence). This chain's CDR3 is CASSDEVNSPLHF. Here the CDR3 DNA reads TGTGCCAGTAGTGACGAGGTCAATTCACCCCTCCACTTT.

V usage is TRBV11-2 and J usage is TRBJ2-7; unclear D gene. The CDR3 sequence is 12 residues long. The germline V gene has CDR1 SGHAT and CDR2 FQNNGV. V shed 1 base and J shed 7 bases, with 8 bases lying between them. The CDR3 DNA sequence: TGTGCCAGCAGCTTAGCAGGAAGAGAGCAGTACTTC. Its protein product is CASSLAGREQYF. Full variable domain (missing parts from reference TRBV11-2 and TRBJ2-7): EAGVAQSPRYKIIEKRQSVAFWCNPISGHATLYWYQQILGQGPKLLIQFQNNGVVDDSQLPKDRFSAERLKGVDSTLKIQPAKLEDSAVYLCASSLAGREQYFGPGTRLTVT.

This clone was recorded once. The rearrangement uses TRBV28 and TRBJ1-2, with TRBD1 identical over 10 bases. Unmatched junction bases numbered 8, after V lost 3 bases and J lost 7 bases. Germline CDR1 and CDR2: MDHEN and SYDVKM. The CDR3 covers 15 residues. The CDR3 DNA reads TGTGCCAGCAGTTTCCGACAGGGGGCGGGTGGTGGCTACACCTTC. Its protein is CASSFRQGAGGGYTF.

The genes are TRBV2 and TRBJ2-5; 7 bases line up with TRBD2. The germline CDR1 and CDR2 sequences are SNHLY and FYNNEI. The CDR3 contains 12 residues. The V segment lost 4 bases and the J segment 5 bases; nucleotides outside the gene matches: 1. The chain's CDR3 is CASSGTSETQYF. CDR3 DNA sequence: TGTGCCAGCAGTGGGACTAGTGAGACCCAGTACTTC.

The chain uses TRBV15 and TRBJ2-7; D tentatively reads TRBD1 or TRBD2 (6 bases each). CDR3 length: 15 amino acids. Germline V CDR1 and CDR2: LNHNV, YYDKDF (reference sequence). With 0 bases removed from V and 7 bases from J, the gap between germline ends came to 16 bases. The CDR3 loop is CATSRDRGTGREQYF. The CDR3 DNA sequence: TGTGCCACCAGCAGAGATCGGGGTACAGGGAGGGAGCAGTACTTC.